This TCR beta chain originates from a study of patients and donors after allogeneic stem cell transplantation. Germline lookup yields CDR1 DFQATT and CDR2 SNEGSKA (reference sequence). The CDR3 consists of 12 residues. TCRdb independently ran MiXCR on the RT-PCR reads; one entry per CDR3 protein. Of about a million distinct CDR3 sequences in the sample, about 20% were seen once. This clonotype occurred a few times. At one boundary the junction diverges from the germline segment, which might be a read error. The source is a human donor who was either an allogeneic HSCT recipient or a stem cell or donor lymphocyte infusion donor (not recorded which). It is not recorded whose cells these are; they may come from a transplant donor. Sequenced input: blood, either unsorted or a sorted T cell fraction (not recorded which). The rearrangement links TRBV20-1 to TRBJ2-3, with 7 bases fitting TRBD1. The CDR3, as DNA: TGTTCCGGGGACAGAACAACAGATACGCAGTATTTT. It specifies CSGDRTTDTQYF.